Below, one TCR beta chain is given with its context. The data are from a study of blood T cell repertoires in COVID-19. In the study overall: From the United States, Italy and Spain came samples of acute and convalescent COVID-19. Sample material is recorded as cDNA or gDNA derived from T cells, B-cell-depleted T cells, or PBMCs.

Ages ranged from roughly 18 to 95 years, with residence in under 25 US areas. Method: immunoSEQ multiplex PCR; TCRdb's copy keeps in-frame clones and lacks some. The repertoire holds roughly 300,000 clones, with around 84% as singletons. Sequencing was done on a sample of PBMCs or T cells enriched from blood (not recorded which). The sequence derives from a young man who had recovered from COVID-19.

CDR3 DNA sequence: TGTGCCAGCAGTTACTCAGGGGCAGGGGGTGATGGCTACACCTTC. Protein sequence: CASSYSGAGGDGYTF. This rearrangement joins TRBV6-5 to TRBJ1-2, with 7 bases identical to TRBD1. The CDR3 sequence is 15 residues long. Germline V gives CDR1 MNHEY, CDR2 SVGAGI. V lost 0 bases, J lost 6 bases, and 7 bases stayed unmatched.